Listed below are T cell receptor beta chains from one sample, sequenced in a study of cytomegalovirus exposure and HLA in healthy donors. Profiling relied on immunoSEQ multiplex PCR, and the TCRdb table lists in-frame clones only, not all of them. The sample includes about 300,000 clones, approximately 87% of them seen just once. The sequencing input was PBMCs. The receptors here all came from a woman aged 18-29 years in good health and CMV-seronegative. CDR3s include the opening cysteine and the closing phenylalanine or tryptophan. A D gene is named only where the DNA matches it firmly. The size of a clone is reported for some rows only, either as once, few or many, or as a class for expanded clones.

j_call clone_size v_call d_call cdr3_aa cdr3_nt
TRBJ1-5 NA TRBV6-1 NA CASSERDRQPQHF TGTGCCAGCAGTGAGAGGGATAGGCAGCCCCAGCATTTT
TRBJ2-7 NA TRBV27 NA CASSHDDRTDEQYF TGTGCCAGCAGCCATGATGATAGGACAGACGAGCAGTACTTC
TRBJ2-7 NA TRBV28 TRBD2 CASSLSLTGTSSFF TGTGCCAGCAGTTTATCCTTAACCGGGACTAGCAGTTTCTTC
TRBJ2-2 NA TRBV6-1 TRBD2 CASSEAQTGTSGSNTGELFF TGTGCCAGCAGTGAAGCACAAACAGGGACTAGCGGGAGTAACACCGGGGAGCTGTTTTTT
TRBJ1-2 NA TRBV28 TRBD1 CASNLQGARYGYTF TGTGCCAGCAACTTACAGGGGGCTCGGTATGGCTACACCTTC
TRBJ1-2 NA TRBV7-9 NA CASSFPGLYGYTF TGTGCCAGCAGCTTCCCAGGGCTCTATGGCTACACCTTC
TRBJ1-2 NA TRBV28 NA CASSSVRGTQANYGYTF TGTGCCAGCAGTTCGGTCAGGGGAACACAAGCTAACTATGGCTACACCTTC
TRBJ2-1 NA TRBV11-2 NA CASRSAGRSYNEQFF TGTGCCAGCCGGTCGGCAGGGCGCTCCTACAATGAGCAGTTCTTC
TRBJ1-2 NA TRBV6-5 NA CASSGHGYTF TGTGCCAGCAGCGGTCATGGCTACACCTTC
TRBJ2-1 NA TRBV7-9 NA CASSFGLAGHSYNEQFF TGTGCCAGCAGCTTCGGGCTCGCGGGTCACTCCTACAATGAGCAGTTCTTC
TRBJ2-5 NA TRBV6-5 NA CASSSPTGWETQYF TGTGCCAGCAGTTCCCCGACAGGTTGGGAGACCCAGTACTTC
TRBJ1-6 NA TRBV25-1 TRBD1 CASSEGRQGVWSPLHF TGTGCCAGCAGTGAAGGTCGACAGGGGGTTTGGTCACCCCTCCACTTT
TRBJ2-5 NA TRBV4-1 NA CASSQDRRGQETQYF TGCGCCAGCAGCCAAGATAGAAGGGGCCAAGAGACCCAGTACTTC
TRBJ2-3 NA TRBV5-6 TRBD1 CASSLRQGRADTQYF TGTGCCAGCAGCCTTCGACAGGGCAGGGCAGATACGCAGTATTTT
TRBJ2-3 NA TRBV5-6 TRBD2 CASSLVAGLTDTQYF TGTGCCAGCAGCCTGGTAGCGGGGCTCACAGATACGCAGTATTTT
TRBJ1-5 NA TRBV4-1 TRBD1 CASSQDILGDRNQPQHF TGCGCCAGCAGCCAAGATATCTTAGGGGACAGAAATCAGCCCCAGCATTTT
TRBJ2-1 NA TRBV28 TRBD1 CASSPSGQGSPGQFF TGTGCCAGCAGTCCCTCCGGACAGGGGTCCCCGGGGCAGTTCTTC
TRBJ1-3 NA TRBV7-2 NA CASSQDRSSGNTIYF TGTGCCAGCAGCCAAGACAGGAGCTCTGGAAACACCATATATTTT
TRBJ1-2 once TRBV19 NA CASSIGEGYTF TGTGCCAGTAGTATCGGGGAAGGCTACACCTTC
TRBJ2-7 NA TRBV7-2 TRBD1 CASSLEYRGRYEQYF TGTGCCAGCAGCTTAGAATACAGGGGGCGCTACGAGCAGTACTTC
TRBJ1-5 NA TRBV19 NA CASIGYNQPQHF TGTGCCAGTATCGGTTACAATCAGCCCCAGCATTTT
TRBJ1-2 NA TRBV10-3 NA CAISAGGGYTF TGTGCCATCAGTGCGGGGGGCGGCTACACCTTC
TRBJ2-1 NA TRBV5-1 NA CASSQPGSKYNEQFF TGCGCCAGCAGCCAGCCCGGGAGCAAATACAATGAGCAGTTCTTC
TRBJ1-3 NA TRBV4-1 NA CASSRQGSGADTIYF TGCGCCAGCAGCCGTCAGGGGAGTGGGGCGGACACCATATATTTT
TRBJ1-2 NA TRBV27 TRBD1 CASLPYGTGGRENYGYTF TGTGCCAGCCTCCCGTATGGGACAGGAGGCAGAGAAAACTATGGCTACACCTTC
TRBJ2-3 NA TRBV2 TRBD1 CASSDLGGQITDTQYF TGTGCCAGCAGTGATTTAGGGGGACAGATAACAGATACGCAGTATTTT
TRBJ2-2 NA TRBV19 TRBD2 CASRVTSGTNTGELFF TGTGCCAGTAGGGTGACTAGCGGGACGAACACCGGGGAGCTGTTTTTT
TRBJ1-1 NA TRBV5-5 TRBD1 CASSRERTGYRAEAFF TGTGCCAGCAGCCGCGAACGGACAGGGTATAGGGCTGAAGCTTTCTTT
TRBJ2-7 NA TRBV27 NA CASSFGGTYEQYF TGTGCCAGCAGTTTTGGAGGGACCTACGAGCAGTACTTC
TRBJ2-7 NA TRBV11-2 TRBD2 CASSLESGGSSYEQYF TGTGCCAGCAGCTTAGAGTCGGGGGGGAGCTCCTACGAGCAGTACTTC
TRBJ2-4 NA TRBV7-9 TRBD1 CASSSIRDRGKNIQYF TGTGCCAGCAGCTCAATCCGGGACAGGGGTAAAAACATTCAGTACTTC
TRBJ2-2 few TRBV4-3 TRBD2 CASSQLRPGTSFSTGELFF TGCGCCAGCAGCCAACTACGCCCTGGGACTAGCTTTAGCACCGGGGAGCTGTTTTTT
TRBJ2-7 NA TRBV28 TRBD1 CASSPQDRLFSYEQYF TGTGCCAGCAGTCCCCAGGACAGGCTGTTCTCCTACGAGCAGTACTTC
TRBJ2-7 once TRBV13 TRBD1 CASSLASGTGNYEQYF TGTGCCAGCAGCTTAGCCTCCGGGACAGGGAACTACGAGCAGTACTTC
TRBJ1-1 NA TRBV30 NA CAWSTASMNTEAFF TGTGCCTGGTCGACAGCCTCCATGAACACTGAAGCTTTCTTT
TRBJ2-5 NA TRBV12-5 NA CASGSFGTHGETQYF TGTGCTAGTGGTTCCTTCGGGACACATGGAGAGACCCAGTACTTC
TRBJ2-2 once TRBV6-4 NA CASSRTGTGELFF TGTGCCAGCAGCCGGACTGGCACCGGGGAGCTGTTTTTT
TRBJ2-7 NA TRBV14 NA CASSSRGHPYEQYF TGTGCCAGCAGCTCCCGCGGGCATCCGTACGAGCAGTACTTC
TRBJ1-2 NA TRBV5-4 TRBD1 CASSFFQGANYGYTF TGTGCCAGCAGCTTCTTCCAGGGGGCGAACTATGGCTACACCTTC
TRBJ2-5 once TRBV28 NA CASSLFHRVGTQYF TGTGCCAGCAGTTTGTTTCATCGGGTTGGGACCCAGTACTTC
TRBJ2-7 NA TRBV7-8 TRBD1 CASSGQTGGRSYEQYF TGTGCCAGCAGCGGACAAACAGGGGGTAGGTCCTACGAGCAGTACTTC
TRBJ1-1 NA TRBV29-1 NA CSVEDLPGNTEAFF TGCAGCGTTGAAGATCTTCCGGGGAACACTGAAGCTTTCTTT
TRBJ1-2 NA TRBV9 NA CASSALSYGYTF TGTGCCAGCAGCGCGCTGAGCTATGGCTACACCTTC
TRBJ1-1 NA TRBV9 TRBD1 CASSVDRVSPAGAFF TGTGCCAGCAGCGTGGACAGGGTATCCCCGGCGGGAGCTTTCTTT
TRBJ2-5 NA TRBV5-1 TRBD1 CASSPTLQGAGETQYF TGCGCCAGCAGTCCGACCCTCCAGGGGGCGGGGGAGACCCAGTACTTC
TRBJ1-2 NA TRBV28 NA CASSWRTDYGYTF TGTGCCAGCAGTTGGCGCACAGACTATGGCTACACCTTC
TRBJ2-7 once TRBV29-1 TRBD2 CSVSGTSVTYEQYF TGCAGCGTCTCCGGGACTAGCGTCACCTACGAGCAGTACTTC
TRBJ2-3 NA TRBV2 NA CASSERGTRGDTQYF TGTGCCAGCAGTGAAAGGGGGACGAGGGGAGATACGCAGTATTTT
TRBJ1-5 NA TRBV15 TRBD1 CATSRRTGGFFADQPQHF TGTGCCACCAGCAGGAGGACAGGGGGATTTTTTGCGGATCAGCCCCAGCATTTT